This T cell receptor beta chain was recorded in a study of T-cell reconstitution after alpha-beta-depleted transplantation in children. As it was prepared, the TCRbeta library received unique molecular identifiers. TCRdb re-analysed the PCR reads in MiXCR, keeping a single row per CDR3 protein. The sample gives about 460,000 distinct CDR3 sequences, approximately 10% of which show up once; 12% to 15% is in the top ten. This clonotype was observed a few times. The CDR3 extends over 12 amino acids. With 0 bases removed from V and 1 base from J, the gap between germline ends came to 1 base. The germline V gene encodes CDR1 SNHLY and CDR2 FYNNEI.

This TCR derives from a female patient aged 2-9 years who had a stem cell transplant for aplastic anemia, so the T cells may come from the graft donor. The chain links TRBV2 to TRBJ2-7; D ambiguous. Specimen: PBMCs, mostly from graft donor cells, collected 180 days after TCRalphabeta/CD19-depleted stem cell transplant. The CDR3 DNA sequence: TGTGCCAGCAGTGAAGCTTCCTACGAGCAGTACTTC. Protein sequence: CASSEASYEQYF.